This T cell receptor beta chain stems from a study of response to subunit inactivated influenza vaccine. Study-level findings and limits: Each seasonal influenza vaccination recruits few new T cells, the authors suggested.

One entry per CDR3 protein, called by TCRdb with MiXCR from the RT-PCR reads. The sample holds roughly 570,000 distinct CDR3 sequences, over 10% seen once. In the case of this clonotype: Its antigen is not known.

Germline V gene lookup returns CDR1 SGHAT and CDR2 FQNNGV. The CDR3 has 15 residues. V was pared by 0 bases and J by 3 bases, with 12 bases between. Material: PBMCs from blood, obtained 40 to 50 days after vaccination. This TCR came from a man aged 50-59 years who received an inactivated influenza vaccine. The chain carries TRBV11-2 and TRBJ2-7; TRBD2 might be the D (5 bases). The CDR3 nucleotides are TGTGCCAGCAGCTTAGATCGGTTCCGGGACTACGAGCAGTACTTC. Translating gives CASSLDRFRDYEQYF.